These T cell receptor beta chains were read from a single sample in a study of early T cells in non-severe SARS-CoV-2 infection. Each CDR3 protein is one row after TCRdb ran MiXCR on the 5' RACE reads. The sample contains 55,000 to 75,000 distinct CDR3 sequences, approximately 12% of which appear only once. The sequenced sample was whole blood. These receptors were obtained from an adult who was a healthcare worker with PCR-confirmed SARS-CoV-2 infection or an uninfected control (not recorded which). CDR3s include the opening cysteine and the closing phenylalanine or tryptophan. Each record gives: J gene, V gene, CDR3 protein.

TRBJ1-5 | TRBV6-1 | CASSERVTHQPQHF
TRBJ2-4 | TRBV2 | CASSGGLAKNIQYF
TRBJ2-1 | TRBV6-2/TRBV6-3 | CASSSSSLSYNEQFF
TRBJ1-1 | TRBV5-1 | CASSQPKTGSTEAFF
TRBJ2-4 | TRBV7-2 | CASSLAGNLAKNIQYF
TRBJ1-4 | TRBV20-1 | CSARDVGATNEKLFF
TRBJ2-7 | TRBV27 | CASSFRGARLEQYF
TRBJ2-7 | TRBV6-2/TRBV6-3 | CATRSSGSSYEQYF
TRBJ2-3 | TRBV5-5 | CASSLVNMGWTDTQYF
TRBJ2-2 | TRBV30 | CAWSKRGSGTGELFF
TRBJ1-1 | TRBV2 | CASTEGLNTEAFF
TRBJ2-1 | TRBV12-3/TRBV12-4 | CASSFSGRLSEQFF
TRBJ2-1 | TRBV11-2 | CASSLFQGLNEQFF
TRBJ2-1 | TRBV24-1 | CATSDPGQGYNEQFF
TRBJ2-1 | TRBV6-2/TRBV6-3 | CASKNSLGENEQFF
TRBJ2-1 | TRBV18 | CASSHDSYNEQFF
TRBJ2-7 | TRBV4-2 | CASSQDKLAGHSYEQYF
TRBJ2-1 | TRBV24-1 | CATSDFSENNEQFF
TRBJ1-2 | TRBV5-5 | CASSREVAGGISYGYTF
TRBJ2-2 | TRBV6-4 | CASRALVGTTNTGELFF
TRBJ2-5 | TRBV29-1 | CSAGTGGGETQYF
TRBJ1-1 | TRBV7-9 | CASSGHRGPEAFF
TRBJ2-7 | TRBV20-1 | CSARRGQGSSEQYF
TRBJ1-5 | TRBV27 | CASSLDRGHQPQHF
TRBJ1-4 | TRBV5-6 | CASSADRGGEKLFF
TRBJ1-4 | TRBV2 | CASSLTGVEKLFF
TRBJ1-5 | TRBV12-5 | CASGTDKPQHF
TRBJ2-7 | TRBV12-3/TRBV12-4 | CASSLSRGEQYF
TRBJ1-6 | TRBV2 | CASNYDRGESPLHF
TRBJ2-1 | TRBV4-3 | CASSQDRIAGVMNEQFF
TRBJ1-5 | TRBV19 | CASSIPGSGQPQHF
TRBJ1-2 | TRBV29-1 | CSARTPESYGYTF
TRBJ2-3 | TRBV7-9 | CASSQGDRRTDTQYF
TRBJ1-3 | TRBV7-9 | CASSLGWGSGNTIYF
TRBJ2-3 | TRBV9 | CASSPQTLTDTQYF
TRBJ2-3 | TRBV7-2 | CASSLLTRTDTQYF
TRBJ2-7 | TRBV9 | CASSAAQQSYEQYF